In its sample, the clone carrying this TCR beta chain was seen a few times. The source of the sample is a study of regulatory T cells in long-lasting Graves disease. There are 15 residues in the CDR3. Trimming stripped 1 base from V and 4 bases from J, with 11 bases between. The germline V gene encodes CDR1 GTSNPN and CDR2 SVGIG (reference sequence). Specified time point: newly diagnosed GD, antithyroid drugs for less than 3 months. After RNA was extracted from PBMCs, the TCR library was made from it. Library construction for TCR beta used iRepertoire HTBI primers and Arm-PCR of CDR3 regions. TCRdb itself ran the multiplex PCR reads through MiXCR, one entry per CDR3 protein. The repertoire includes 580,000 or so distinct CDR3 sequences, around 15% of them detected once, and 9.5% to 15% sits in the top ten. This sample also appeared in a second study, on T cells in Graves' hyperthyroidism and ophthalmopathy.

This clonotype originated in a man younger than 35 with Graves disease. This material consisted of peripheral blood mononuclear cells (PBMCs), taken at new diagnosis, from a patient treated with antithyroid drugs. The gene calls are TRBV30 and TRBJ1-6; possible D gene TRBD1, 5 bases. DNA of the CDR3: TGTGCCTGGAGTGGGGCAGGGTCTTATAATTCACCCCTCCACTTT. It is translated as CAWSGAGSYNSPLHF.